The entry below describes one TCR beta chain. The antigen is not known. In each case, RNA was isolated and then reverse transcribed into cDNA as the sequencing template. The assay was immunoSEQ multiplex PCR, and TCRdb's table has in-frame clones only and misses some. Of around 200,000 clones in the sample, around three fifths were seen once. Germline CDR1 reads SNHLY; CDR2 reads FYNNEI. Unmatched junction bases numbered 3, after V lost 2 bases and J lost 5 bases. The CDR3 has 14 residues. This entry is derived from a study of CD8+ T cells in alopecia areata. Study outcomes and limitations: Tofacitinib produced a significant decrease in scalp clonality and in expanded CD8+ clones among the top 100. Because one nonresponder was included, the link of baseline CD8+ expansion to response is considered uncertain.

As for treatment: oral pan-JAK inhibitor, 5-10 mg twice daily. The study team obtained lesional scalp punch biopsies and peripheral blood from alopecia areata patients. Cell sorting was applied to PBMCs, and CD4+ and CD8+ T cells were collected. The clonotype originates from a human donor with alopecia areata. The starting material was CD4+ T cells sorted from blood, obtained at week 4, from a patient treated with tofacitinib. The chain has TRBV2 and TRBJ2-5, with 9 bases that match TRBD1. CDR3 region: CASSEHRGRETQYF. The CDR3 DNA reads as TGTGCCAGCAGTGAACACAGGGGGCGGGAGACCCAGTACTTC.